The 24 T cell receptor beta chains presented below share a single source sample, sequenced in a study of blood T cell repertoires in COVID-19. The method was immunoSEQ multiplex PCR; TCRdb's version includes in-frame clones alone and lacks a portion of them. The table shows about 140,000 clones, with around 80% occurring only once. The specimen sequenced was peripheral blood. These receptors all come from a man between 60 and 70 years old who had recovered from COVID-19.

This sequence joins TRBV7-9 and TRBJ1-6; D is undetermined. This CDR3 is built from 15 residues. The V and J ends lost 3 bases and 8 bases respectively, with 14 bases between them. CDR1 is SEHNR, CDR2 FQNEAQ, per germline (reference sequence). The CDR3 sequence: CASSFGSPLDSPLHF. CDR3 coding DNA: TGTGCCAGCAGCTTTGGGAGCCCCCTAGATTCACCCCTCCACTTT.

This clone appeared a single time. The V call is TRBV7-3, the J call TRBJ2-1, with a possible D match to TRBD2 (7 bases). V was shortened by 4 bases and J by 12 bases, with 16 bases between the two germline ends. The CDR3 is 13 amino acids. CDR1 is SGHTA, CDR2 FQGTGA, per germline. CDR3: CASSSTGLGGQFF. The CDR3 region has the DNA TGTGCCAGCAGCTCCACCGGACTAGGGGGGCAGTTCTTC.

The chain couples TRBV11-2 to TRBJ1-1; 9 bases map to TRBD1. CDR1 and CDR2 (germline): SGHAT, FQNNGV. This CDR3 has 12 residues. The trim removed 5 bases at V and 7 bases at J, leaving 2 bases unmatched. The CDR3 loop reads CASSQTGGEAFF. CDR3 in DNA: TGTGCCAGCAGCCAGACAGGGGGTGAAGCTTTCTTT.

The V and J genes are TRBV12-3 or TRBV12-4 and TRBJ2-1; TRBD2 is a possible D gene (5 bases). There are 13 residues in the CDR3. Trimming stripped 7 bases from V and 7 bases from J, with 14 bases between. CDR3 in amino acids: CASTGEYLNEQFF. In nucleotides, the CDR3 is TGTGCCAGCACCGGGGAGTACCTAAATGAGCAGTTCTTC.

This clone appeared a single time. This chain joins TRBV30 and TRBJ1-3; a weak D match, TRBD1 (5 bases). V was clipped by 3 bases and J by 0 bases, with 15 bases between them. The germline gives CDR1 GTSNPN, CDR2 SVGIG (reference sequence). This CDR3 is 16 amino acids long. CDR3 amino acids: CAWSGRARSSGNTIYF. The CDR3 DNA reads TGTGCCTGGAGCGGCAGGGCGCGAAGCTCTGGAAACACCATATATTTT.

The chain has TRBV5-6 and TRBJ2-5, with 11 bases aligning to TRBD1. This CDR3 has 18 residues. With 2 bases clipped from V and 4 bases from J, the junction kept 13 bases outside the gene matches. The germline CDR1 and CDR2 sequences are SGHDT and YYEEEE. CDR3 sequence: CASSFRRRTGGVGETQYF. CDR3 nucleotides: TGTGCCAGCAGCTTCCGTCGGCGGACAGGGGGCGTTGGAGAGACCCAGTACTTC.

The J gene is TRBJ1-2, the V gene TRBV7-2; D uncertain. The ends were cut back, 7 bases at V and 4 bases at J, with 13 bases in the middle. Germline CDR1 and CDR2: SGHTA and FQGNSA. The CDR3 is 13 amino acids. CDR3 bases: TGTGCCAGCACTCCAGGAGGGTTCTATGGCTACACCTTC. Translated, it gives CASTPGGFYGYTF.

The chain is built from TRBV24-1 and TRBJ2-6; perhaps TRBD1 as D (6 bases). The germline gives CDR1 KGHDR, CDR2 SFDVKD. The CDR3 sequence is 15 residues long. The V gene lost 8 bases and the J gene lost 2 bases, with 12 bases spanning the gap. The CDR3 is CATTPQGPGANVLTF. CDR3 bases: TGTGCCACCACGCCACAGGGTCCTGGGGCCAACGTCCTGACTTTC.

CDR3 sequence (DNA): TGTGCCACCAGCAGCGACAGCTCTGGAAACACCATATATTTT. Its protein is CATSSDSSGNTIYF. V is TRBV15 and J is TRBJ1-3; D perhaps matches TRBD1 (5 bases). Trimming cost V 3 bases and J 0 bases, with 6 bases left between them. Germline V CDR1 and CDR2: LNHNV, YYDKDF (reference sequence). This CDR3 is 14 amino acids long.

The chain carries TRBV5-1 and TRBJ2-1; 12 nucleotides match TRBD1. With V trimmed by 7 bases and J by 10 bases, 9 bases remained unmatched. Germline CDR1 and CDR2: SGHRS and YFSETQ. The CDR3 totals 14 residues. CDR3 bases: TGCGCCAGCGGGCCCGGGACAGGGGGCGAGGAGCAGTTCTTC. This codes for CASGPGTGGEEQFF.

This clone was recorded a few times. V is TRBV19 and J is TRBJ1-5; the match to TRBD1 covers 8 bases. This CDR3 is 15 amino acids long. The V gene's germline CDR1 is LNHDA and CDR2 SQIVND (reference sequence). The trim removed 6 bases at V and 5 bases at J, leaving 9 bases unmatched. CDR3 bases: TGTGCCAGTAGCAACTGGACAGGGAGTTATCAGCCCCAGCATTTT. Its translation is CASSNWTGSYQPQHF.

The rearrangement links TRBV9 to TRBJ1-1, with TRBD1 as a possible D gene (6 bases). The CDR3 extends over 17 amino acids. V was pared by 0 bases and J by 3 bases, with 18 bases between. Germline V gene sequence: CDR1 SGDLS, CDR2 YYNGEE. CDR3 region: CASSVATRGAADTEAFF. The DNA of the CDR3 is TGTGCCAGCAGCGTAGCTACCCGGGGGGCAGCGGACACTGAAGCTTTCTTT. The full variable domain, its missing parts supplied by reference TRBV9 and TRBJ1-1, is DSGVTQTPKHLITATGQRVTLRCSPRSGDLSVYWYQQSLDQGLQFLIQYYNGEERAKGNILERFSAQQFPDLHSELNLSSLELGDSALYFCASSVATRGAADTEAFFGQGTRLTVV.

This clone was seen just once. The chain couples TRBV18 to TRBJ1-1; D possibly corresponds to TRBD1 (5 bases). The CDR3 runs 16 residues. V was clipped by 3 bases and J by 4 bases, with 18 bases between them. Per the germline V gene, CDR1 is KGHSH and CDR2 is LQKENI. The CDR3 loop reads CASSPMEGKGSTEAFF. The CDR3 DNA is TGTGCCAGCTCACCGATGGAGGGGAAGGGGAGCACTGAAGCTTTCTTT.

The chain's CDR3 is CASSYSGGAPTDTQYF. The CDR3 nucleotides are TGTGCCAGCAGTTACTCAGGAGGGGCTCCAACAGATACGCAGTATTTT. The chain uses TRBV6-5 and TRBJ2-3; a possible D gene is TRBD2 (6 bases). The V end lost 0 bases, the J end lost 3 bases, and 13 bases lay between the germline ends. The CDR3 sequence is 16 residues long. The germline V gene has CDR1 MNHEY and CDR2 SVGAGI.

The rearrangement uses TRBV28 and TRBJ2-2; TRBD2 is a possible D gene (5 bases). CDR3 length: 15 residues. Between the trimmed V and J ends, which lost 2 bases and 0 bases, there was a span of 7 bases. Germline CDR1 reads MDHEN; CDR2 reads SYDVKM. The CDR3 loop reads CASSLGGPNTGELFF. The CDR3 DNA reads TGTGCCAGCAGTTTAGGAGGCCCGAACACCGGGGAGCTGTTTTTT.

The genes are TRBV6-2 or TRBV6-3 and TRBJ2-2, with 8 bases fitting TRBD2. The trim removed 6 bases at V and 2 bases at J, leaving 5 bases unmatched. CDR1 and CDR2 from the germline V gene are MNHEY and SVGEGT. There are 15 residues in the CDR3. The CDR3 region has the DNA TGTGCCAGCAGCCCTCTAGCGGGTAACACCGGGGAGCTGTTTTTT. This codes for CASSPLAGNTGELFF.

The genes are TRBV6-5 and TRBJ2-7; TRBD2 is a possible D gene (5 bases). V was clipped by 0 bases and J by 7 bases, with 16 bases between them. The CDR3 spans 15 residues. Germline-derived CDR1 and CDR2 are MNHEY and SVGAGI. CDR3 in DNA: TGTGCCAGCAGTTACTCTCCCCTTCGCAGCGGTGAGCAGTACTTC. Protein sequence: CASSYSPLRSGEQYF.

The V and J genes are TRBV7-8 and TRBJ1-5; TRBD1 matches 8 bases. CDR1 is SGHVS and CDR2 is FQNEAQ in the germline V gene. V lost 3 bases to trimming and J lost 6 bases; unmatched junction nucleotides: 4. The CDR3 spans 14 residues. CDR3 in amino acids: CASSFAGGFQPQHF. In nucleotides, the CDR3 is TGTGCCAGCAGCTTCGCAGGGGGCTTTCAGCCCCAGCATTTT.

The chain employs TRBV2 and TRBJ1-5; tentative D call: TRBD1 (5 bases). Germline V gives CDR1 SNHLY, CDR2 FYNNEI. The CDR3 is 13 residues long. Deletions cut 4 bases from V and 6 bases from J, with 10 bases between. The CDR3 DNA is TGTGCCAGCAGTGCGGGGGAGGGTCAGCCCCAGCATTTT. It is translated as CASSAGEGQPQHF.

A note on this clone: One end of the junction is discordant with germline, which a read error may explain. The rearrangement joins TRBV3-1 (or the pseudogene TRBV3-2) to TRBJ1-1; maybe TRBD1 (5 bases). CDR3 size: 12 residues. From germline, CDR1 is LGHDT and CDR2 YNNKEL (reference sequence). The CDR3 nucleotides read TGTGCCAGCAGCCAAGATTGGAGGGGCCTGGAGTTT. This sequence encodes CASSQDWRGLEF.

The rearrangement joins TRBV4-1 to TRBJ2-2; the match to TRBD2 covers 12 bases. This CDR3 region has 18 residues. Losses at the gene ends were 3 bases for V and 7 bases for J; bases not matched to a gene: 12. From germline, CDR1 is MGHRA and CDR2 YSYEKL. The CDR3 region is CASSHQRLAGDGSGELFF. The CDR3 coding sequence is TGCGCCAGCAGCCACCAGAGACTAGCGGGAGATGGCAGCGGGGAGCTGTTTTTT.

The chain combines TRBV19 with TRBJ1-6, with D perhaps TRBD1 (6 bases). The V end was cut by 7 bases, the J end by 6 bases, with 13 bases between. The germline V gene has CDR1 LNHDA and CDR2 SQIVND (reference sequence). The CDR3 covers 14 residues. The CDR3 sequence: CASTEGGGNSPLHF. For the CDR3, the DNA is TGTGCCAGTACCGAAGGGGGGGGTAATTCACCCCTCCACTTT.

This chain links TRBV5-4 with TRBJ2-5; 7 positions match TRBD2. This CDR3 is built from 16 residues. V shed 4 bases, J shed 4 bases, and the junction held 13 bases outside the gene matches. CDR1 and CDR2 from the germline V gene are SGHNT and YYREEE (reference sequence). CDR3 loop: CASSPAGGSVRETQYF. The CDR3 nucleotides are TGTGCCAGCAGCCCGGCGGGCGGGAGTGTTAGAGAGACCCAGTACTTC.

The chain employs TRBV5-6 and TRBJ1-2; 8 positions match TRBD1. Germline V gene data show CDR1 as SGHDT and CDR2 as YYEEEE. V gave up 1 base and J gave up 5 bases; unmatched junction bases: 1. The CDR3 is 13 amino acids. Here the CDR3 DNA reads TGTGCCAGCAGCTTGAACAGGGGGTATGGCTACACCTTC. Translation: CASSLNRGYGYTF.